This is a list of T cell receptor beta chains from one sample in a study of technical replicates of blood from a handful of donors. Repertoires were generated with immunoSEQ multiplex PCR, while TCRdb's copy carries only in-frame clones and drops some. The table records more than 90,000 clones, under 96% of them present only once. Sequencing used T cells isolated from PBMCs. The receptors shown here come from a human donor in good health. Both conserved end residues are part of each CDR3. A D gene is named only where the DNA matches it firmly. Where a row states a size, it is once, few, many or the class of an expanded clone; other rows omit it.

j_gene	abundance	d_gene	v_gene	CDR3nt	CDR3aa
TRBJ1-4	NA	TRBD1	TRBV5-1	TGCGCCAGCAGCTTAGGGGGCACTAATGAAAAACTGTTTTTT	CASSLGGTNEKLFF
TRBJ1-2	once	TRBD1	TRBV19	TGTGCCACCCCTAGAGTAAACAGGGGGACCACCTTTAACTATGGCTACACCTTC	CATPRVNRGTTFNYGYTF
TRBJ2-3	NA	TRBD1	TRBV13	TGTGCCAGCAGCCCCACACAGGGGGTTAGCACAGATACGCAGTATTTT	CASSPTQGVSTDTQYF
TRBJ2-3	NA	TRBD2	TRBV7-9	TGTGCCAGCAGCCCACCAAGCGGGGCTAGCCGTGTCGGCTATACGCAGTATTTT	CASSPPSGASRVGYTQYF
TRBJ2-3	NA	TRBD1	TRBV5-1	TGCGCCAGCAGCCCGGGACAGAACCCAGATACGCAGTATTTT	CASSPGQNPDTQYF
TRBJ2-3	NA	TRBD2	TRBV2	TGTGCCAGCAGTAAAGGACTAGCGGCCCTCACAGATACGCAGTATTTT	CASSKGLAALTDTQYF
TRBJ2-7	NA	NA	TRBV19	TGTGCCAGTAATCCCCCAGGGGTGGAGGACGAGCAGTACTTC	CASNPPGVEDEQYF
TRBJ2-3	NA	NA	TRBV11-2	TGTGCCAGCAGCTTAGTTGGGGGGGCGACGTTCTCAGATACGCAGTATTTT	CASSLVGGATFSDTQYF
TRBJ1-1	few	NA	TRBV2	TGTGCCAGCTTTCGACAGTTGAACACTGAAGCTTTCTTT	CASFRQLNTEAFF
TRBJ2-7	once	NA	TRBV6-1	TGTGCCAGCAGTGAAAAGCTAGCCCTAGCCTACGAGCAGTACTTC	CASSEKLALAYEQYF
TRBJ1-3	NA	NA	TRBV5-4	TGTGCCAGCAGCTTGGGGGGGGGAGATAAGACTGGAAACACCATATATTTT	CASSLGGGDKTGNTIYF
TRBJ2-1	NA	NA	TRBV7-2	TGTGCCAGCAGCCTGTCTAGGGGATACAATGAGCAGTTCTTC	CASSLSRGYNEQFF
TRBJ2-7	NA	NA	TRBV6-1	TGTGCCAGCAGTGAAGCAGGGAGCTCCTACGAGCAGTACTTC	CASSEAGSSYEQYF
TRBJ2-3	NA	TRBD1	TRBV10-1	TGCGCCACCCGTCCGGGACAGGGGACAGATACGCAGTATTTT	CATRPGQGTDTQYF
TRBJ2-7	NA	NA	TRBV11-2	TGTGCCAGCAGCTTAGCAGTCGAGCAGTACTTC	CASSLAVEQYF
TRBJ2-3	NA	TRBD2	TRBV7-2	TGTGCCAGCAGCACCCAACCTAGCGGGGTTACAGATACGCAGTATTTT	CASSTQPSGVTDTQYF
TRBJ2-5	once	TRBD2	TRBV19	TGTGCCAGTAGGCCCACCTTCGGAGCGGGGGCCGAGCCCCAGTACTTC	CASRPTFGAGAEPQYF
TRBJ2-7	NA	NA	TRBV5-4	TGTGCCAGCAGCCCGGACAGCCGGCCGGAGCAGTACTTC	CASSPDSRPEQYF
TRBJ1-1	NA	NA	TRBV28	TGTGCCAGCAGTTCCCGTACTGAAGCTTTCTTT	CASSSRTEAFF
TRBJ1-2	once	TRBD1	TRBV6-5	TGTGCCAGCAGGGACAGGCTATATGGCTACACCTTC	CASRDRLYGYTF
TRBJ1-3	NA	NA	TRBV4-1	TGCGCCAGCAGCCTTCGACAATCTGCTGACCTCTCTGGAAACACCATATATTTT	CASSLRQSADLSGNTIYF
TRBJ2-7	NA	NA	TRBV6-5	TGTGCCAGCAGAGAACGAAGAGAGGGGGTTGGCGAGCAGTACTTC	CASRERREGVGEQYF
TRBJ2-3	NA	NA	TRBV5-1	TGCGCCAGCAGCTTGCTAACCCCCGGTAGCACAGATACGCAGTATTTT	CASSLLTPGSTDTQYF
TRBJ1-1	once	NA	TRBV4-1	TGCGCCAGCAGCCCATCGGGAAACACTGAAGCTTTCTTT	CASSPSGNTEAFF
TRBJ1-2	NA	NA	TRBV28	TGTGCCAGCAGTCCCCCCGGGGGGGCGCTTGGCTACACCTTC	CASSPPGGALGYTF
TRBJ1-2	NA	NA	TRBV6-5	TGTGCCAGCAGTTACGGTCCAGGCACCATCTATGGCTACACCTTC	CASSYGPGTIYGYTF
TRBJ2-7	NA	NA	TRBV20-1	TGCAGTGCTAGGGGGGGAGGCGAGCAGTACTTC	CSARGGGEQYF
TRBJ1-3	NA	TRBD1	TRBV7-6	TGTGCCAGCAGCTTAGGGGCGGGACAGGGCTACACCATATATTTT	CASSLGAGQGYTIYF
TRBJ1-2	NA	TRBD1	TRBV7-9	TGTGCCAGCAGCTTACGGGACAGGGATGGCTACACCTTC	CASSLRDRDGYTF
TRBJ2-7	NA	NA	TRBV7-2	TGTGCCAGCAGACAGAAGGGGCTACGTCTCTACGAGCAGTACTTC	CASRQKGLRLYEQYF
TRBJ1-4	NA	NA	TRBV6-5	TGTGCCAGCAGGTCCCAGGGCTGGGAAAAACTGTTTTTT	CASRSQGWEKLFF
TRBJ1-5	NA	TRBD1	TRBV6-5	TGTGCCAGCAGTCCAGGGGGTAATCAGCCCCAGCATTTT	CASSPGGNQPQHF
TRBJ2-3	NA	TRBD2	TRBV5-1	TGCGCCAGCAGCGGGACTAGCGGGACACCAGATACGCAGTATTTT	CASSGTSGTPDTQYF
TRBJ2-7	NA	NA	TRBV2	TGTGCCAGCAGTGTGGCGGACAACTACGAGCAGTACTTC	CASSVADNYEQYF
TRBJ1-2	NA	TRBD1	TRBV2	TGTGCCAGCACCCAAAACCTGGGACAGGGGGATTCGTACACCTTC	CASTQNLGQGDSYTF
TRBJ2-3	NA	TRBD2	TRBV2	TGTGCCAGCAGTGACCCCCGGGGGTTAAAGCGGGAGGGCCGGGGGGCCGGCACAGATACGCAGTATTTT	CASSDPRGLKREGRGAGTDTQYF
TRBJ1-6	NA	NA	TRBV30	TGTGCCTGGAGTGTACCCCGACAGAGAAGAAATTCACCCCTCCACTTT	CAWSVPRQRRNSPLHF
TRBJ2-7	NA	NA	TRBV29-1	TGCAGCGTTGCTCGGACACCGTACGAGCAGTACTTC	CSVARTPYEQYF
TRBJ1-3	NA	NA	TRBV27	TGTGCCAGCAGTTTTACCCACCCCAGGTTTGGAAACACCATATATTTT	CASSFTHPRFGNTIYF
TRBJ1-1	NA	TRBD1	TRBV28	TGTGCCGAAGGGGGCACGAACACTGAAGCTTTCTTT	CAEGGTNTEAFF
TRBJ2-2	NA	NA	TRBV5-1	TGCGCCAGCAGCTTCCGACAGCTATACACCGGGGAGCTGTTTTTT	CASSFRQLYTGELFF
TRBJ1-4	NA	NA	TRBV4-1	TGCGCCAGCAGCTCCAGAGGGCACGAAAAACTGTTTTTT	CASSSRGHEKLFF
TRBJ1-6	NA	NA	TRBV10-3	TGTGCCGCCCGGGAGGCGAATTCACCCCTCCACTTT	CAAREANSPLHF
TRBJ2-3	NA	NA	TRBV9	TGTGCCAGCAGCGTAGTCCAGATAGATACGCAGTATTTT	CASSVVQIDTQYF
TRBJ2-2	NA	TRBD1	TRBV6-1	TGTGCCAGCAGTGAAGAAGTGGGGACAGGGGGGGACACCGGGGAGCTGTTTTTT	CASSEEVGTGGDTGELFF
TRBJ2-7	NA	TRBD1	TRBV27	TGTGCCAGCAGTTTAGGGACAGACCCCTACGAGCAGTACTTC	CASSLGTDPYEQYF